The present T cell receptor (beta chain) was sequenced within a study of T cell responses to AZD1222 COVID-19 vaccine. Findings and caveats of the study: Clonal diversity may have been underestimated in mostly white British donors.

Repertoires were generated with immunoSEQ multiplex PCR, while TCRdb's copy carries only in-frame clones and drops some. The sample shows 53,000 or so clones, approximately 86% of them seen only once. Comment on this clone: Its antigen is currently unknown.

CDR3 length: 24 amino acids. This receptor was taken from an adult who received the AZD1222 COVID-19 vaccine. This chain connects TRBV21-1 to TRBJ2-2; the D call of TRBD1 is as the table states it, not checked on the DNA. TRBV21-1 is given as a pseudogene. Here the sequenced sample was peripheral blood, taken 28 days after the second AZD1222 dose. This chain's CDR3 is CASSKERTGRGCSGPNKNTGELFF. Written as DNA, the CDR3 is TGTGCCAGCAGCAAAGAGCGGACAGGGAGGGGTTGTAGCGGGCCCAACAAGAACACCGGGGAGCTGTTTTTT.